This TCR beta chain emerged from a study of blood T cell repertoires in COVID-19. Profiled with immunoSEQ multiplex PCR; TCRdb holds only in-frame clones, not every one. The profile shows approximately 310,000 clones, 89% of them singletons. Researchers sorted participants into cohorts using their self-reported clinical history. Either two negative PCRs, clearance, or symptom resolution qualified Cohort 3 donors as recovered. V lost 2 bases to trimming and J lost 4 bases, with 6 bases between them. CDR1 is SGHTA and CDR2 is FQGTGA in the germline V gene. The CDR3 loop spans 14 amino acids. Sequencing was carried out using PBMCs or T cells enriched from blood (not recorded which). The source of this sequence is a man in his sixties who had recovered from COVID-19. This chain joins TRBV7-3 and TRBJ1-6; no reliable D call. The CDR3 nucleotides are TGTGCCAGCAGCTTAGCAGGATATAATTCACCCCTCCACTTT. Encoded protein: CASSLAGYNSPLHF.